This T cell receptor (beta chain) was retrieved from a study of cytomegalovirus exposure and HLA in healthy donors. Points from the study as a whole: The classifier reportedly diagnosed cytomegalovirus status with high specificity and sensitivity.

PCR amplification relied on 60 Vbeta primers (plus 13 Jbeta primers). Only in-frame clones appear in the TCRdb table, and some are missing; sequencing was by immunoSEQ multiplex PCR. This sample has 110,000 to 150,000 clones, with 80% to 90% found just once. J was trimmed by 1 base and V by 3 bases; bases with no gene match: 3. Germline V gene sequence: CDR1 SNHLY, CDR2 FYNNEI. The length of the CDR3 is 15 residues. Comment on this clone: As yet, its antigen is unknown.

This TCR was sampled from a woman aged 35 to 49 in good health and CMV-seropositive. This chain connects TRBV2 to TRBJ1-5, with 7 bases matching TRBD1. The sequenced material came from PBMCs. The CDR3 here is CASSEEQGSNQPQHF. Written as DNA, the CDR3 is TGTGCCAGCAGTGAGGAACAGGGGAGCAATCAGCCCCAGCATTTT.